A single T cell receptor beta chain is shown here with its context. Because the CDR3 is missing its conserved closing phenylalanine or tryptophan, this is likely a read error. These data belong to a study of patients and donors after allogeneic stem cell transplantation. TCRdb passed the RT-PCR reads through MiXCR, listing each CDR3 protein once. The sample records approximately 150,000 distinct CDR3 sequences, 30% to 45% being singletons. Trimming removed 4 bases from V and 3 bases from J, with 12 bases in between. The CDR3 spans 15 residues. Germline values: CDR1 SEHNR, CDR2 FQNEAQ (reference sequence).

Sequencing was carried out using blood, either unsorted or a sorted T cell fraction (not recorded which). This clonotype originated in a human donor who was either an allogeneic HSCT recipient or a stem cell or donor lymphocyte infusion donor (not recorded which). It is not recorded whose cells these are; they may come from a transplant donor. The chain employs TRBV7-9 and TRBJ1-4; D may be TRBD1 (6 bases). The CDR3 DNA reads TGTGCCAGCAGCTGGAACCAGGGGTCTAATGAAAAACTGTTTTTG. As protein: CASSWNQGSNEKLFL.